The 18 T cell receptor beta chains given below trace back to one sample, sequenced in a study of T cells in Graves' hyperthyroidism and ophthalmopathy. Amplified regions were TCR beta CDR3 sequences from RNA transcripts. HTBI primers were used for first-round RT-PCR of the TCR CDR3. TCRdb independently ran MiXCR on the multiplex PCR reads; one entry per CDR3 protein. The sample carries over 250,000 distinct CDR3 sequences, about 13% recorded once. Sequencing was performed on blood. The origin of the receptors is a woman aged 40 to 55 with Graves' ophthalmopathy.

This clonotype was observed a handful of times. V and J are TRBV3-1 and TRBJ2-3; 9 bases align to TRBD1. The V gene's germline CDR1 is LGHDT and CDR2 YNNKEL (reference sequence). CDR3 length equals 18 residues. The V segment lost 1 base and the J segment 3 bases; nucleotides outside the gene matches: 11. DNA of the CDR3: TGTGCCAGCAGCCAAGTGAAAAACAGGGGGCGCGAAACAGATACGCAGTATTTT. Translation gives CASSQVKNRGRETDTQYF.

Ten or more counts support this clonotype. The chain uses TRBV7-9 and TRBJ2-1, with D perhaps TRBD1 or TRBD2 (6 bases each). Germline V CDR1 and CDR2: SEHNR, FQNEAQ (reference sequence). The CDR3 covers 16 residues. With 7 bases removed from V and 2 bases from J, the gap between germline ends came to 18 bases. CDR3 region: CASNAGGGRTYNEQFF. The CDR3, as DNA: TGTGCCAGCAACGCAGGAGGGGGGCGAACCTACAATGAGCAGTTCTTC.

The sample holds many counts of this clonotype. The chain carries TRBV15 and TRBJ1-2; 8 bases are shared with TRBD1. Germline CDR1 reads LNHNV; CDR2 reads YYDKDF (reference sequence). Unmatched junction bases numbered 4, after V lost 3 bases and J lost 7 bases. The CDR3 length is 13 residues. This CDR3 reads CATSSDRGFGYTF. In DNA form, the CDR3 reads TGTGCCACCAGCAGTGACAGGGGATTTGGCTACACCTTC.

This clonotype was counted at least ten times. The chain carries TRBV10-3 and TRBJ1-1; D call uncertain. The CDR3 has 13 amino acids. Germline CDR1 and CDR2: ENHRY and SYGVKD. V was cut by 6 bases and J by 0 bases, with 8 bases left in between. The CDR3: CAIREEMNTEAFF. The CDR3 coding sequence is TGTGCCATCAGAGAGGAAATGAACACTGAAGCTTTCTTT.

The table lists this clonotype with many counts. The genes are TRBV18 and TRBJ2-5; unclear D gene. Trimming pared 2 bases from V and 5 bases from J, leaving 9 bases between. CDR1 and CDR2 from the germline V gene are KGHSH and LQKENI. This CDR3 has 13 amino acids. The CDR3 here is CASSPTSAETQYF. The CDR3 DNA follows: TGTGCCAGCTCACCAACGAGCGCGGAGACCCAGTACTTC.

The chain couples TRBV13 to TRBJ2-1, with a weak D call TRBD2 (6 bases). The CDR3 consists of 18 residues. The germline V gene encodes CDR1 PRHDT and CDR2 FYEKMQ (reference sequence). The V gene lost 1 base and the J gene lost 0 bases, with 16 bases spanning the gap. DNA of the CDR3: TGTGCCAGCAGCTTAGAAGGGGCGGGATGGAGCTCCTACAATGAGCAGTTCTTC. Its protein is CASSLEGAGWSSYNEQFF.

This clonotype was counted many times. The V and J genes are TRBV20-1 and TRBJ2-5, with TRBD1 identical over 9 bases. This CDR3 has 13 residues. With 4 bases clipped from V and 1 base from J, the junction kept 1 base outside the gene matches. The V gene's germline CDR1 is DFQATT and CDR2 SNEGSKA (reference sequence). The CDR3 DNA reads TGCAGTGCTACGACAGGGGGCCAAGAGACCCAGTACTTC. Protein: CSATTGGQETQYF.

At least ten counts were recorded for this clonotype. The chain joins TRBV7-9 to TRBJ2-3; TRBD1 is a possible D gene (6 bases). From germline, CDR1 is SEHNR and CDR2 FQNEAQ (reference sequence). Trimming stripped 2 bases from V and 6 bases from J, with 24 bases between. CDR3 size: 18 residues. CDR3 loop: CASSLTKGTRRQGDTQYF. CDR3 nucleotide sequence: TGTGCCAGCAGCTTAACTAAGGGGACCAGACGGCAGGGGGATACGCAGTATTTT.

This clonotype showed up many times. The rearrangement links TRBV28 to TRBJ1-2; a weak D match, TRBD1 (5 bases). Germline loops: CDR1 MDHEN, CDR2 SYDVKM. With 6 bases removed from V and 4 bases from J, the gap between germline ends came to 18 bases. The CDR3 runs to 15 residues. The CDR3 sequence: CASSVGGVLIYGYTF. CDR3 sequence (DNA): TGTGCCAGCAGCGTTGGGGGAGTTCTTATCTATGGCTACACCTTC.

V is TRBV6-1 and J is TRBJ2-5, with TRBD2 matching over 7 bases. CDR1 is MNHNS and CDR2 is SASEGT in the germline V gene. This CDR3 is built from 15 residues. J was trimmed by 4 bases and V by 3 bases; bases with no gene match: 8. Written as DNA, the CDR3 is TGTGCCAGCAGTGACGCTAGCGGTGGGGGAGAGACCCAGTACTTC. This sequence encodes CASSDASGGGETQYF.

This clonotype has ten or more counts. The rearrangement joins TRBV12-3 or TRBV12-4 to TRBJ1-1, with a weak D call TRBD1 (5 bases). With 7 bases removed from V and 0 bases from J, the gap between germline ends came to 12 bases. This CDR3 comprises 14 residues. Written as DNA, the CDR3 is TGTGCCAGCACTCCTAGGGGAATGAACACTGAAGCTTTCTTT. It codes for CASTPRGMNTEAFF.

The rearrangement links TRBV11-3 to TRBJ2-5, with 9 bases fitting TRBD2. The CDR3 has 15 residues. The germline gives CDR1 SGHNT, CDR2 YENEEA. V was pared by 1 base and J by 3 bases, with 3 bases of the junction left unmatched. The CDR3 DNA reads TGTGCCAGCAGCTTAGTCCTAGCGGGGAAAGAGACCCAGTACTTC. Translated: CASSLVLAGKETQYF.

This clonotype was counted ten times or more. The rearrangement links TRBV6-1 to TRBJ2-7, with D hard to call. CDR1 is MNHNS, CDR2 SASEGT, per germline. This CDR3 spans 12 amino acids. V was trimmed by 8 bases and J by 9 bases, leaving 17 bases between them. The CDR3 nucleotides are TGTGCCAGCGACGAGACACCCTTAGGGCAGTACTTC. This codes for CASDETPLGQYF.

In its sample, this clonotype was seen a few times. The chain is built from TRBV19 and TRBJ2-6, with no clear D. Trimming stripped 0 bases from V and 2 bases from J, with 5 bases between. Germline CDR1 LNHDA, CDR2 SQIVND (reference sequence). The CDR3 has 15 residues. The CDR3 spells CASSIDGAGANVLTF. The CDR3 nucleotides are TGTGCCAGTAGTATAGACGGCGCTGGGGCCAACGTCCTGACTTTC.

The chain has TRBV11-2 and TRBJ2-2, with 8 nucleotides matching TRBD1. V dropped 2 bases and J dropped 3; count of bases not matched to a gene: 8. This CDR3 contains 17 residues. Germline V gene data show CDR1 as SGHAT and CDR2 as FQNNGV. This CDR3 is CASSLKIQGAYTGELFF. For the CDR3, the DNA is TGTGCCAGCAGCTTAAAAATTCAGGGGGCCTACACCGGGGAGCTGTTTTTT.

This clonotype was observed at least ten times. The chain recombines TRBV20-1 with TRBJ1-5; TRBD1 matches at 7 bases. The ends lost 3 bases at V and 1 base at J; junction bases unmatched: 6. The length of the CDR3 is 15 residues. Per the germline V gene, CDR1 is DFQATT and CDR2 is SNEGSKA (reference sequence). CDR3 in DNA: TGCAGTGCTAGTTTTTCGACAGGGAGCAATCAGCCCCAGCATTTT. This gives the protein CSASFSTGSNQPQHF.

In its sample, this clonotype was seen a few times. This rearrangement joins TRBV14 to TRBJ2-3; the match to TRBD2 covers 8 bases. This CDR3 is built from 17 residues. CDR1 is SGHDN and CDR2 is FVKESK in the germline V gene. V was pared by 0 bases and J by 5 bases, with 10 bases of the junction left unmatched. The CDR3 DNA sequence: TGTGCCAGCAGCCAAGATTGCCCTAGCGGGTGCGTAGATACGCAGTATTTT. Translating it yields CASSQDCPSGCVDTQYF.

This clonotype was recorded many times. The rearrangement joins TRBV24-1 to TRBJ2-7; the match to TRBD1 covers 9 bases. V lost 4 bases and J lost 2; bases outside the gene matches: 5. Germline CDR1 reads KGHDR; CDR2 reads SFDVKD. The CDR3 has 15 amino acids. The CDR3 sequence is CATSDPTGGTYEQYF. The CDR3 bases are TGTGCCACCAGTGACCCGACAGGGGGGACCTACGAGCAGTACTTC.